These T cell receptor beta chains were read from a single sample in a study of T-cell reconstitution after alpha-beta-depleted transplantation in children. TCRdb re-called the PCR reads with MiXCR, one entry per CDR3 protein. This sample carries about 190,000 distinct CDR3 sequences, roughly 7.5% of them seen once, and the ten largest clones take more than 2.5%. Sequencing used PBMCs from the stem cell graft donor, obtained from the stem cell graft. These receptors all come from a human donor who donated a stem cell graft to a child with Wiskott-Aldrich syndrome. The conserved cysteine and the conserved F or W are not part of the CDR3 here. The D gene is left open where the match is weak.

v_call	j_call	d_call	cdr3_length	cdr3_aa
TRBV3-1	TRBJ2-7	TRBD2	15	ASSQDRTSGGSYEQY
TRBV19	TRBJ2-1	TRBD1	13	ASSSRGRSYNEQF
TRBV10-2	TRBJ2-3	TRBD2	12	ASILAGGTDTQY
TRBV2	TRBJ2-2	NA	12	ASRPDRSTGELF
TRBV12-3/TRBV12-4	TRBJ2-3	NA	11	ASSPDYSDTQY
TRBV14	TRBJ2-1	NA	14	ASSQGLANSYNEQF
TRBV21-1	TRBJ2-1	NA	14	ASSKERGGDDNEQF
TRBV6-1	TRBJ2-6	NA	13	ASSQTNSGANVLT
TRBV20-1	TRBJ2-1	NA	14	SARGLTGWGINEQF
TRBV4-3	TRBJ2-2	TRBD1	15	ASSQAGPGQGNGELF
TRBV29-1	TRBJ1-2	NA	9	SVEKGNGYT
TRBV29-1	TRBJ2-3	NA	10	SGEGTGDTQY
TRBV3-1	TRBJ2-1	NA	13	ASSLGVGSGNEQF
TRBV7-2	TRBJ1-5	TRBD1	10	ASKQGNQPQH
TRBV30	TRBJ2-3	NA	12	AWSVSGVRDTQY
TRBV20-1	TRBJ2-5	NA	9	SVWDQETQY
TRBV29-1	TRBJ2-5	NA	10	SVENNGETQY
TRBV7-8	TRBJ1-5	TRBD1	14	ASSRSGQGGNQPQH
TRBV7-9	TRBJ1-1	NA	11	ASSLGGITEAF
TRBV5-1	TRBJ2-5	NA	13	ASSLLGTPQETQY
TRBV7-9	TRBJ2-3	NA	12	ASSWDTSTDTQY
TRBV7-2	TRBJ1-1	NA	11	ASSPGRTQLAF
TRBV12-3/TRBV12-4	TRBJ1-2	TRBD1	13	ASSLGQGSAYGYT
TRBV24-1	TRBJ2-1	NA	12	ATGSGLFPGGQF
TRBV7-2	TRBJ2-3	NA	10	ASSRGRDTQY
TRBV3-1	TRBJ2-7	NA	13	ASSLSAKLSYEQY
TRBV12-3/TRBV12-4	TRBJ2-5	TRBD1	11	ASSGQGKVAQY
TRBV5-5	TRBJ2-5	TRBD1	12	ASSHTGTEETQY
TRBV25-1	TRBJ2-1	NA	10	ASGFPDNEQF
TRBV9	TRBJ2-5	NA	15	ASSLTTIGGFEETQY
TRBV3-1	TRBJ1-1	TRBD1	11	ASSTTKQGVAF
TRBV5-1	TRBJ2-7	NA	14	ASSTENSPFSYEQY
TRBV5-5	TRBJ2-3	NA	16	ASSFYRVSITSTDTQY
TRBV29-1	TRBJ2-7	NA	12	SVEKDGYPYEQY
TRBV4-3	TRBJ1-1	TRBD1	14	ASSQVPGQGFTEAF
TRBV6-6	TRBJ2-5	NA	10	ATQSPPETQY
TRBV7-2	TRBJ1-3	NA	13	ASSLAGNPGNTIY
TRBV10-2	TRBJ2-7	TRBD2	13	ASSRTSGRAGEQY
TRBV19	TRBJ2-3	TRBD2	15	ASSVPTSGANTDTQY
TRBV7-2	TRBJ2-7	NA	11	ASSFPNNYEQY
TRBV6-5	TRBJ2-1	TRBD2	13	ASSYMLAGGNEQF
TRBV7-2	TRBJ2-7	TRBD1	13	ASSRRFDRAYEQY
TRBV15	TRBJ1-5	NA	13	ATSSARGSNQPQH
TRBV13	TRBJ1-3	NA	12	ASSLTYSGNTIY
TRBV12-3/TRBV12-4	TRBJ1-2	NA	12	ASSDGPGGYGYT
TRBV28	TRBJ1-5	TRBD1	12	ASSLSQGDQPQH
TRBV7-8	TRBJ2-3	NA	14	ASSLLPGLSTDTQY
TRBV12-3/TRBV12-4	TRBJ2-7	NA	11	ASSLRKVYEQY
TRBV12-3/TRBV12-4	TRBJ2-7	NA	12	ASSFRVGVYEQY
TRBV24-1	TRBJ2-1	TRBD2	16	ATSDQDGLAGAYNEQF
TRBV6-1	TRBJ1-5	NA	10	ASSVYDQPQH